Presented here are 26 T cell receptor beta chains from one specimen sequenced in a study of blood T cell repertoires in COVID-19. The data were produced by immunoSEQ multiplex PCR, yet TCRdb's version contains in-frame clones alone and is incomplete. In the table there are roughly 230,000 clones, around 80% of which are singletons. The sequencing sample was made of peripheral blood. The source of these receptors is a man in his forties with active or convalescent COVID-19.

The chain joins TRBV4-1 to TRBJ1-2, with 9 bases identical to TRBD1. This CDR3 comprises 15 residues. Germline assignment: CDR1 MGHRA and CDR2 YSYEKL. Trimming took 0 bases from V and 7 from J; bases not matched to a gene: 6. The CDR3, as DNA: TGCGCCAGCAGCCAAGATCACGGGACAGGGAGTGGCTACACCTTC. It is translated as CASSQDHGTGSGYTF.

The V call is TRBV30, the J call TRBJ1-1; D not resolved. The ends were cut back, 6 bases at V and 5 bases at J, with 10 bases in the middle. The CDR3 spans 11 residues. Germline lookup yields CDR1 GTSNPN and CDR2 SVGIG (reference sequence). DNA of the CDR3: TGTGCCTGCATGGAGTTGACTGAAGCTTTCTTT. Encoded protein: CACMELTEAFF.

This rearrangement joins TRBV15 to TRBJ1-1; D remains unclear. The germline V gene encodes CDR1 LNHNV and CDR2 YYDKDF (reference sequence). The CDR3 is made up of 16 amino acids. With 2 bases removed from V and 5 bases from J, the gap between germline ends came to 18 bases. CDR3 coding DNA: TGTGCCACCAGCAGAAACCCCCGGGGTCTAGGGACTGAAGCTTTCTTT. It yields the protein CATSRNPRGLGTEAFF. Looking up the rest from reference TRBV15 and TRBJ1-1 gives the full variable domain: DAMVIQNPRYQVTQFGKPVTLSCSQTLNHNVMYWYQQKSSQAPKLLFHYYDKDFNNEADTPDNFQSRRPNTSFCFLDIRSPGLGDTAMYLCATSRNPRGLGTEAFFGQGTRLTVV.

V usage is TRBV11-1 and J usage is TRBJ1-5, with TRBD1 matching 8 bases. The CDR3 is 14 residues long. Germline CDR1 is SGHAT and CDR2 is FQDESV (reference sequence). V gave up 5 bases and J gave up 4 bases; unmatched junction bases: 4. DNA for the CDR3: TGTGCCAGCAGCCCAACAGGGGGGAATCAGCCCCAGCATTTT. Translation gives CASSPTGGNQPQHF.

The V and J genes are TRBV3-1 (or the pseudogene TRBV3-2) and TRBJ2-2; 13 nucleotides match TRBD2. V trimming: 1 base; J trimming: 6 bases; junction bases outside the gene matches: 5. Germline loops: CDR1 LGHDT, CDR2 YNNKEL (reference sequence). The CDR3 runs 17 residues. CDR3: CASSQVQTSGRSGELFF. CDR3 bases: TGTGCCAGCAGCCAAGTTCAGACTAGCGGGAGGTCCGGGGAGCTGTTTTTT.

The chain has TRBV29-1 and TRBJ2-7; 16 bases align to TRBD2. The J segment lost 0 bases and the V segment lost 4 bases, leaving 3 bases of the junction unmatched. Germline CDR1 reads SQVTM; CDR2 reads ANQGSEA. CDR3 length equals 16 residues. The CDR3 bases are TGCAGCGTTGGAGGGACTAGCGGGAGGGGCTCCTACGAGCAGTACTTC. It specifies CSVGGTSGRGSYEQYF.

The genes are TRBV30 and TRBJ1-2; a weak D match, TRBD1 (5 bases). The CDR3 sequence is 15 residues long. From germline, CDR1 is GTSNPN and CDR2 SVGIG (reference sequence). The V end was cut by 4 bases, the J end by 0 bases, with 15 bases between. The CDR3 DNA is TGTGCCTGGACCCGGAAACAGGCGCCTAACTATGGCTACACCTTC. As protein: CAWTRKQAPNYGYTF.

This sequence joins TRBV30 and TRBJ1-4; D is uncertain. The CDR3 runs to 15 residues. Germline V gives CDR1 GTSNPN, CDR2 SVGIG (reference sequence). With 4 bases removed from V and 7 bases from J, the gap between germline ends came to 19 bases. The DNA of the CDR3 is TGTGCCTGGAAAAGAAATTCATTGCCGGGTGAAAAACTGTTTTTT. It yields the protein CAWKRNSLPGEKLFF.

The chain employs TRBV7-9 and TRBJ1-1; D call uncertain. Trimming took 5 bases from V and 3 from J, leaving 13 bases between them. CDR3 length: 14 residues. The germline V gene encodes CDR1 SEHNR and CDR2 FQNEAQ (reference sequence). CDR3 DNA: TGTGCCAGCAGCCCCGGCCGGCAGGACACTGAAGCTTTCTTT. It codes for CASSPGRQDTEAFF.

This clone was counted once. The V gene is TRBV19, the J gene TRBJ1-5; D unresolved. V dropped 6 bases and J dropped 0 bases, with 6 bases sitting between them. CDR3 length equals 13 residues. Germline CDR1 reads LNHDA; CDR2 reads SQIVND (reference sequence). The chain's CDR3 is CASRVASNQPQHF. The CDR3 region has the DNA TGTGCCAGTAGGGTAGCTAGCAATCAGCCCCAGCATTTT.

This clone was picked up one time. This chain links TRBV2 with TRBJ2-7; TRBD2 agrees at 9 bases. The CDR3 is made up of 14 amino acids. Germline values: CDR1 SNHLY, CDR2 FYNNEI. V shed 8 bases and J 2 bases; nucleotides not matched to a gene: 7. The CDR3 DNA reads as TGTGCCAGCGTGGGGACTAGCCTCGCCTACGAGCAGTACTTC. This gives the protein CASVGTSLAYEQYF.

Only a few counts were recorded for this clone. The chain joins TRBV20-1 to TRBJ1-1, with D unresolved. Trimming stripped 3 bases from V and 8 bases from J, with 10 bases between. This CDR3 is 11 amino acids long. The germline V gene has CDR1 DFQATT and CDR2 SNEGSKA (reference sequence). The CDR3 bases are TGCAGTGCTAGTCCCGAGCACGAAGCTTTCTTT. Protein: CSASPEHEAFF.

This clone was counted between two and nine times. Additional DNA sequences in this sample encode the identical CDR3. This sequence joins TRBV12-3 or TRBV12-4 and TRBJ1-1, with D hard to call. There are 13 residues in the CDR3. V gave up 3 bases and J gave up 1 base, with 6 bases separating them. As DNA, the CDR3 is TGTGCCAGCAGTTTTGCGGGGAACACTGAAGCTTTCTTT. Encoded protein: CASSFAGNTEAFF.

In this sample, this clone turned up once. The J gene is TRBJ1-2, the V gene TRBV6-6; 8 bases align to TRBD1. CDR1 and CDR2 (germline): MNHNY, SVGAGI (reference sequence). This CDR3 spans 15 amino acids. The V and J ends lost 6 bases and 4 bases, in that order; junction bases with no gene match: 10. The CDR3 DNA reads TGTGCCAGCAGGGTAGACAGGGGCGGGCTCTATGGCTACACCTTC. It is translated as CASRVDRGGLYGYTF.

This sequence joins TRBV15 and TRBJ2-5; 12 nucleotides match TRBD2. Germline assignment: CDR1 LNHNV and CDR2 YYDKDF (reference sequence). The CDR3 is 15 amino acids. With V trimmed by 5 bases and J by 0 bases, 1 base remained unmatched. The CDR3 region has the DNA TGTGCCACCAGCCCTAGCGGGGGGGACCAAGAGACCCAGTACTTC. It translates to CATSPSGGDQETQYF.

The chain couples TRBV4-1 to TRBJ2-2; D might be TRBD1 (5 bases). The CDR3 is 17 residues long. Trimming left V 0 bases short and J 6 bases short, with 17 bases between. Germline CDR1 reads MGHRA; CDR2 reads YSYEKL. The CDR3 DNA reads TGCGCCAGCAGCCAAGAGATTATAAGGGGTTGGGCCGGGGAGCTGTTTTTT. Encoded protein: CASSQEIIRGWAGELFF.

The CDR3 DNA follows: TGTGCCAGCAGCCCCCGACAGGGGGGAGTCACTGAAGCTTTCTTT. Protein sequence: CASSPRQGGVTEAFF. V gene TRBV5-4 combines with J gene TRBJ1-1; 9 positions match TRBD1. The J segment lost 4 bases and the V segment lost 4 bases, leaving 8 bases of the junction unmatched. This CDR3 comprises 15 residues. Germline assignment: CDR1 SGHNT and CDR2 YYREEE (reference sequence).

The V gene is TRBV19, the J gene TRBJ1-4; D is perhaps TRBD1 (5 bases). Germline V gives CDR1 LNHDA, CDR2 SQIVND (reference sequence). The CDR3 sequence is 14 residues long. V gave up 3 bases and J gave up 7 bases, with 12 bases separating them. The CDR3 region is CASSMGQGPEKLFF. CDR3 nucleotide sequence: TGTGCCAGTAGTATGGGGCAGGGCCCTGAAAAACTGTTTTTT.

This clone has only a few counts. V usage is TRBV11-3 and J usage is TRBJ1-4, with a possible D match to TRBD1 (5 bases). The CDR3 has 15 residues. Trimming removed 5 bases at V and 7 bases at J, with 17 bases between. Germline values: CDR1 SGHNT, CDR2 YENEEA. CDR3 sequence: CASSQDSGDPEKLFF. CDR3 coding DNA: TGTGCCAGCAGCCAGGACTCGGGGGATCCTGAAAAACTGTTTTTT.

This clone appeared a single time. V and J are TRBV7-2 and TRBJ2-3, with 7 bases lining up with TRBD2. The CDR3 totals 14 residues. Trimming cost V 6 bases and J 2 bases; bases outside gene matches: 5. Looked up from germline, CDR1 is SGHTA and CDR2 is FQGNSA. The CDR3 region is CASRPGGSTDTQYF. Written as DNA, the CDR3 is TGTGCCAGCAGGCCCGGGGGGTCCACAGATACGCAGTATTTT.

This chain links TRBV12-3 or TRBV12-4 with TRBJ1-2; possibly TRBD1 for D (6 bases). V shed 3 bases and J shed 6 bases, with 11 bases lying between them. This CDR3 spans 13 amino acids. CDR3 DNA sequence: TGTGCCAGCAGTTTCTCGGGGGGCGATGGCTACACCTTC. It translates to CASSFSGGDGYTF.

This sequence joins TRBV6-5 and TRBJ1-5; 7 nucleotides line up with TRBD1. The length of the CDR3 is 15 residues. J gave up 5 bases and V 6 bases, and 10 bases lay outside the gene matches. Germline CDR1 and CDR2: MNHEY and SVGAGI. In DNA form, the CDR3 reads TGTGCCAGCAGCCAAAGGGGGCCGGTAGATCAGCCCCAGCATTTT. Encoded protein: CASSQRGPVDQPQHF.

The chain employs TRBV10-3 and TRBJ1-2; no clear D gene. CDR3 size: 13 residues. V lost 4 bases, J lost 1 base, and 7 bases lay in between. The V gene's germline CDR1 is ENHRY and CDR2 SYGVKD. CDR3: CAISVQSNYGYTF. CDR3 sequence (DNA): TGTGCCATCAGTGTACAGAGTAACTATGGCTACACCTTC.

The J gene is TRBJ2-7, the V gene TRBV18, with 9 bases that match TRBD1. Germline CDR1 reads KGHSH; CDR2 reads LQKENI. Trimming cost V 1 base and J 5 bases; bases outside gene matches: 3. The CDR3 consists of 14 residues. For the CDR3, the DNA is TGTGCCAGCTCACCACTGGGACAGGGACACGAGCAGTACTTC. It translates to CASSPLGQGHEQYF.

This clone came up once. This chain joins TRBV7-9 and TRBJ1-1; 10 nucleotides align to TRBD1. The CDR3 consists of 17 residues. CDR1 is SEHNR and CDR2 is FQNEAQ in the germline V gene (reference sequence). The trim removed 5 bases at V and 3 bases at J, leaving 12 bases unmatched. CDR3 coding DNA: TGTGCCAGCAGCCACAAGGGACAGGGGAGGACGTACACTGAAGCTTTCTTT. Translation gives CASSHKGQGRTYTEAFF.

The chain employs TRBV2 and TRBJ1-6, with TRBD1 as a possible D gene (5 bases). V lost 1 base and J lost 2, with 9 bases in between. This CDR3 has 16 amino acids. Germline CDR1 and CDR2: SNHLY and FYNNEI. In DNA form, the CDR3 reads TGTGCCAGCAGTGAAGATGGAGGGGCCTATAATTCACCCCTCCACTTT. Its translation is CASSEDGGAYNSPLHF.